One sample yielded the 9 T cell receptor beta chains listed below, sequenced in a study of beta chain features in type 1 diabetes. Study-level points and caveats: Among patients with Type 1 diabetes, TCRB CDR3s were moderately but significantly shorter in every one of the four CD4+ subsets.

Their specific antigens are unknown. The entirety of the isolated RNA underwent reverse transcription, so expressed TCRB transcripts were sequenced. Generated by immunoSEQ multiplex PCR, the TCRdb table keeps only in-frame clones and is missing some. This table holds around 180,000 clones, 6.5% to 8.5% found once. Sequenced material: central memory CD4+ T cells from blood. The receptors originated from a man younger than 35 with type 1 diabetes.

This clone was counted between two and nine times. This chain links TRBV15 with TRBJ2-5; weak D call: TRBD1 (6 bases). The CDR3 loop spans 14 amino acids. V gave up 3 bases and J gave up 5 bases, with 13 bases separating them. CDR1 and CDR2 (germline): LNHNV, YYDKDF (reference sequence). The CDR3 bases are TGTGCCACCAGCAGGGAACAGGGTCCGGAGACCCAGTACTTC. Protein product: CATSREQGPETQYF.

This clone came up a few times. The junction departs from the called germline gene at one end, perhaps through a read error. The chain carries TRBV5-4 and TRBJ2-3; tentative D call: TRBD1 (6 bases). Germline V gene data show CDR1 as SGHNT and CDR2 as YYREEE (reference sequence). CDR3 length: 17 amino acids. The CDR3 loop is CARSLAPQGSRSDTQYF. CDR3 sequence (DNA): TGTGCCAGAAGCTTGGCCCCCCAGGGGAGTCGATCAGATACGCAGTATTTT.

There are a few counts of this clone. This chain joins TRBV9 and TRBJ2-3, with 8 bases matching TRBD2. CDR1 and CDR2 (germline): SGDLS, YYNGEE. The trim removed 3 bases at V and 2 bases at J, leaving 8 bases unmatched. The CDR3 has 16 residues. CDR3 nucleotides: TGTGCCAGCAGCGGTGCGGGGGGAAGATCCACAGATACGCAGTATTTT. Residues: CASSGAGGRSTDTQYF.

The rearrangement links TRBV28 to TRBJ2-2, with 8 positions matching TRBD2. Per germline, CDR1 MDHEN and CDR2 SYDVKM. The CDR3 has 14 amino acids. Trimming removed 6 bases from V and 5 bases from J; junction bases left unmatched: 5. The CDR3 DNA reads as TGTGCCAGCAGCCCCCAGCGGGGGACCGGGGAGCTGTTTTTT. Amino acid sequence: CASSPQRGTGELFF.

This clone was detected only a few times. The genes are TRBV15 and TRBJ2-7, with TRBD1 as a possible D gene (5 bases). V lost 0 bases and J 5 bases, leaving 11 bases between the germline ends. The CDR3 runs to 14 residues. Germline V gives CDR1 LNHNV, CDR2 YYDKDF (reference sequence). CDR3 sequence (DNA): TGTGCCACCAGCAGAGACAGGGTCTTTGACGAGCAGTACTTC. Its translation is CATSRDRVFDEQYF.

In its sample, this clone was seen a few times. V and J are TRBV5-1 and TRBJ2-1; possibly TRBD1 for D (5 bases). The length of the CDR3 is 16 residues. The V gene's germline CDR1 is SGHRS and CDR2 YFSETQ. V dropped 4 bases and J dropped 3 bases, with 17 bases sitting between them. CDR3 amino acids: CASSDDSTHLYNEQFF. Here the CDR3 DNA reads TGCGCCAGCAGCGACGACAGCACCCATCTCTACAATGAGCAGTTCTTC. The full variable domain, with the rest looked up from reference TRBV5-1 and TRBJ2-1, is KAGVTQTPRYLIKTRGQQVTLSCSPISGHRSVSWYQQTPGQGLQFLFEYFSETQRNKGNFPGRFSGRQFSNSRSEMNVSTLELGDSALYLCASSDDSTHLYNEQFFGPGTRLTVL.

The rearrangement links TRBV18 to TRBJ2-5, with 7 bases aligning to TRBD2. This CDR3 has 15 amino acids. With 1 base clipped from V and 4 bases from J, the junction kept 6 bases outside the gene matches. Looked up from germline, CDR1 is KGHSH and CDR2 is LQKENI. CDR3 in amino acids: CASSPRRGMGETQYF. The CDR3 nucleotides read TGTGCCAGCTCACCACGGCGGGGGATGGGAGAGACCCAGTACTTC.

This clone was detected ten times or more. The CDR3 reads CASSSQGYNEQFF. The CDR3 nucleotides read TGTGCCAGCAGCTCCCAGGGGTACAATGAGCAGTTCTTC. The V and J genes are TRBV7-2 and TRBJ2-1; the D gene is possibly TRBD1 (6 bases). The CDR3 loop spans 13 amino acids. Germline loops: CDR1 SGHTA, CDR2 FQGNSA. Deletions cut 4 bases from V and 4 bases from J, with 8 bases between.

This clone appeared a few times. The chain joins TRBV2 to TRBJ1-2; 10 nucleotides line up with TRBD1. The CDR3 contains 13 residues. The germline V gene encodes CDR1 SNHLY and CDR2 FYNNEI. V was clipped by 6 bases and J by 8 bases; unmatched bases: 6. The CDR3, as DNA: TGTGCCAGCAGCCGACAGGGGGCACAAGGCTACACCTTC. This sequence encodes CASSRQGAQGYTF.